A single sample is the source of the 7 T cell receptor beta chains below, sequenced in a study of shared clonotypes between healthy human individuals. Data came from immunoSEQ multiplex PCR; TCRdb stores just in-frame clones and leaves some out. The sample holds around 1 million clones, 60% to 85% seen once. The sequenced sample was memory CD4+ T cells sorted from blood. Subset here: CD45RA-negative fraction. The receptors stem from a man aged 18 to 29 in good health.

The rearrangement links TRBV7-3 to TRBJ2-6, with 8 bases fitting TRBD1. V lost 5 bases and J lost 3; bases outside the gene matches: 3. Germline CDR1 reads SGHTA; CDR2 reads FQGTGA. The CDR3 loop spans 15 amino acids. The CDR3 region has the DNA TGTGCCAGCAGCGAACAGGGGGTTGGGGCCAACGTCCTGACTTTC. It encodes CASSEQGVGANVLTF.

This clone was picked up one time. The CDR3 bases are TGTGCCAGTAGGCGAAAGGGAAGTACCCTGGGTTCGGCAGACACTGAAGCTTTCTTT. This gives the protein CASRRKGSTLGSADTEAFF. The genes are TRBV19 and TRBJ1-1; D not certain. The V gene's germline CDR1 is LNHDA and CDR2 SQIVND (reference sequence). V lost 6 bases and J lost 3, with 29 bases in between. The CDR3 spans 19 residues.

The chain carries TRBV5-1 and TRBJ2-3; the match to TRBD1 covers 8 bases. This CDR3 region has 12 residues. J gave up 12 bases and V 7 bases, and 10 bases lay outside the gene matches. Per the germline V gene, CDR1 is SGHRS and CDR2 is YFSETQ. The CDR3 reads CASGTGQGTQYF. CDR3 coding DNA: TGCGCCAGCGGCACAGGACAGGGAACACAGTATTTT.

The rearrangement uses TRBV4-2 and TRBJ2-6; 7 nucleotides agree with TRBD1. This CDR3 has 17 amino acids. V lost 1 base, J lost 2 bases, and 5 bases stayed unmatched. CDR1 and CDR2 from the germline V gene are LGHNA and YNFKEQ. CDR3 protein: CASSQVQGIPGANVLTF. Here the CDR3 DNA reads TGTGCCAGCAGCCAAGTACAGGGGATCCCTGGGGCCAACGTCCTGACTTTC.

V gene TRBV18 combines with J gene TRBJ1-6; TRBD1 matches at 7 bases. Germline V gene sequence: CDR1 KGHSH, CDR2 LQKENI. The CDR3 sequence is 17 residues long. V shed 1 base and J 9 bases; nucleotides not matched to a gene: 12. CDR3 sequence (DNA): TGTGCCAGCTCACCACAGGATTGGGGCCAGGGGGGTTCACCCCTCCACTTT. Its translation: CASSPQDWGQGGSPLHF.

The CDR3 region has the DNA TGTGCCAGTAGTCTGGGACTAGCAGTCACAGATACGCAGTATTTT. Translation: CASSLGLAVTDTQYF. This chain uses TRBV19 with TRBJ2-3, with 9 positions matching TRBD2. The junction had 5 bases not matched to a gene; V was cut back by 5 bases and J by 2 bases. Looked up from germline, CDR1 is LNHDA and CDR2 is SQIVND (reference sequence). This CDR3 spans 15 amino acids.

This chain links TRBV5-1 with TRBJ1-2; 12 nucleotides match TRBD1. V dropped 4 bases and J dropped 4; count of bases not matched to a gene: 8. Germline assignment: CDR1 SGHRS and CDR2 YFSETQ. The CDR3 sequence is 16 residues long. CDR3 sequence: CASSPDGTGGSYGYTF. CDR3 in DNA: TGCGCCAGCAGCCCCGATGGGACAGGGGGCTCCTATGGCTACACCTTC.